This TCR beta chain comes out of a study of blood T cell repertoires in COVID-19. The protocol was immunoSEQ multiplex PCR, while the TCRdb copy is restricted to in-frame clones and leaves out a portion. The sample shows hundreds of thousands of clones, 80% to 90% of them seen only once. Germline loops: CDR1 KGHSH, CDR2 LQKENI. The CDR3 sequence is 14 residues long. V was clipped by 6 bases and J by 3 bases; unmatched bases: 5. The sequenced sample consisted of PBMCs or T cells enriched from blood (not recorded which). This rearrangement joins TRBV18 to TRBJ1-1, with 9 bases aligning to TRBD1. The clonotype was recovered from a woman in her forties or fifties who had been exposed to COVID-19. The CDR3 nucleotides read TGTGCCAGCTCTCACCGGGACAGGGACACTGAAGCTTTCTTT. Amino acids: CASSHRDRDTEAFF.